Sequencing of this T cell receptor beta chain was carried out in a study of blood T cell repertoires in COVID-19. At the level of the study: The United States, Italy and Spain were the sources of the acute and convalescent COVID-19 samples.

The CDR3 runs 13 residues. Germline V lookup: CDR1 LNHDA, CDR2 SQIVND (reference sequence). V was cut by 4 bases and J by 3 bases, with 9 bases left in between. The protocol was immunoSEQ multiplex PCR, while the TCRdb copy is restricted to in-frame clones and leaves out a portion. This sample carries about 120,000 clones, about 84% of them seen once, and the ten largest clones take roughly 3.9%. The chain uses TRBV19 and TRBJ1-1; D not resolved. Sequencing input: peripheral blood. This clonotype was obtained from a man aged 60-69 years with acute or convalescent COVID-19. In nucleotides, the CDR3 is TGTGCCAGTAGTACCCCCGGGGACACTGAAGCTTTCTTT. Amino acid sequence: CASSTPGDTEAFF.